This T cell receptor beta chain was documented in a study of cytomegalovirus exposure and HLA in healthy donors. It was with 60 Vbeta and 13 Jbeta primers that the PCR ran. Profiling relied on immunoSEQ multiplex PCR, and the TCRdb table lists in-frame clones only, not all of them. Of about 190,000 clones listed, more than 65% are singletons. The CDR3 sequence is 13 residues long. V was shortened by 0 bases and J by 3 bases, with 3 bases between the two germline ends. The germline V gene has CDR1 MNHNY and CDR2 SVGAGI (reference sequence). This clone has just a few counts. Its specificity is not known. General observations from the study: Sequencing likely generated an artifact that appeared as a cluster of highly shared sequence variants. It emerged from a later analysis that several of the most significant clusters appeared to be linked to common viral pathogens. A missense DCLRE1C variant was associated with V- and J-gene trimming of TCR beta chains in a later analysis, and an independent cohort replicated the association.

Healthy bone marrow donors made up the donor group. The TCR originated in a woman in her 30s in good health and CMV-seronegative. Sequenced: PBMCs. The V gene is TRBV6-6, the J gene TRBJ1-5; D unclear. CDR3 amino acids: CASSYSANQPQHF. For the CDR3, the DNA is TGTGCCAGCAGTTACTCGGCCAATCAGCCCCAGCATTTT.